Listed here are 31 T cell receptor beta chains from one sample, sequenced in a study of vaccination and CD4 T cells after COVID-19. These TCRs' antigens remain unknown. Described time point: late sampling 161 to 241 days after vaccination in three convalescent patients. Treatment: approximately 10-day PBMC culture with coronavirus spike peptide pools or control peptides (ViraFEST assay). The Oncomine TCR Beta short-read assay sequenced DNA from cultured CD4+ T cells. TCRdb recomputed calls from the PCR reads with MiXCR, one row per CDR3 protein. The sample carries about 23,000 distinct CDR3 sequences, under 40% recorded once. Specimen: CD4+ T cells from blood, cultured in vitro, collected about 7 months after SARS-CoV-2 vaccination. These receptors came from a human donor who had recovered from COVID-19.

CDR3 sequence (DNA): TGTGCCAGTTCACAGGGGGCGAGTCAGCCCCAGCATTTT. This encodes CASSQGASQPQHF. The chain joins TRBV6-1 to TRBJ1-5; 9 bases match TRBD1. This CDR3 is built from 13 residues. CDR1 is MNHNS and CDR2 is SASEGT in the germline V gene. Unmatched junction bases numbered 6, after V lost 9 bases and J lost 6 bases.

The rearrangement links TRBV20-1 to TRBJ2-5; D is perhaps TRBD1 (5 bases). V gave up 4 bases and J gave up 5 bases, with 11 bases separating them. Germline V gene sequence: CDR1 DFQATT, CDR2 SNEGSKA (reference sequence). The CDR3 extends over 12 amino acids. This CDR3 reads CSATAQGETQYF. In DNA, the CDR3 is TGCAGTGCTACAGCCCAGGGTGAGACCCAGTACTTC.

V and J are TRBV6-1 and TRBJ1-1, with D tentatively TRBD1 (5 bases). Germline V gene lookup returns CDR1 MNHNS and CDR2 SASEGT. The V end lost 9 bases, the J end lost 3 bases, and 20 bases lay between the germline ends. This CDR3 is built from 15 residues. This CDR3 reads CASVRRPGGDTEAFF. CDR3 in DNA: TGTGCCAGTGTTCGCCGTCCTGGAGGGGACACTGAAGCTTTCTTT.

There are a few counts of this clonotype. The rearrangement joins TRBV6-5 to TRBJ1-2; 7 bases line up with TRBD1. Germline loops: CDR1 MNHEY, CDR2 SVGAGI. CDR3 length: 14 amino acids. Losses at the gene ends were 2 bases for V and 7 bases for J; bases not matched to a gene: 7. CDR3 amino acids: CASSYEGAQGGYTF. The CDR3 DNA reads TGTGCCAGCAGTTACGAGGGGGCGCAGGGTGGCTACACCTTC.

The chain couples TRBV28 to TRBJ2-1, with D possibly being TRBD1 or TRBD2 (5 bases each). The CDR3 has 17 residues. Germline loops: CDR1 MDHEN, CDR2 SYDVKM. V gave up 7 bases and J gave up 0 bases, with 19 bases separating them. Here the CDR3 DNA reads TGTGCCAGCACCGCGCCGGGGCGCGATAGCTCCTACAATGAGCAGTTCTTC. Translating it yields CASTAPGRDSSYNEQFF. The full variable domain, with the rest looked up from reference TRBV28 and TRBJ2-1, is DVKVTQSSRYLVKRTGEKVFLECVQDMDHENMFWYRQDPGLGLRLIYFSYDVKMKEKGDIPEGYSVSREKKERFSLILESASTNQTSMYLCASTAPGRDSSYNEQFFGPGTRLTVL.

A few counts support this clonotype. V gene TRBV7-3 combines with J gene TRBJ2-5; 10 nucleotides agree with TRBD1. The CDR3 covers 13 residues. V lost 3 bases and J lost 5; bases outside the gene matches: 0. Germline CDR1 is SGHTA and CDR2 is FQGTGA. The CDR3 DNA follows: TGTGCCAGCAGCTTGGGACAGGGGGAGACCCAGTACTTC. Protein product: CASSLGQGETQYF.

V and J are TRBV20-1 and TRBJ2-5; possibly TRBD1 or TRBD2 for D (5 bases each). CDR3 length: 18 amino acids. The ends were cut back, 4 bases at V and 1 base at J, with 25 bases in the middle. Germline-derived CDR1 and CDR2 are DFQATT and SNEGSKA (reference sequence). In nucleotides, the CDR3 is TGCAGTGCTATTTCTCGGTCCCCCGGGACCTCGACCCAAGAGACCCAGTACTTC. It specifies CSAISRSPGTSTQETQYF.

This clonotype has just a few counts. This chain connects TRBV20-1 to TRBJ2-5; D may be TRBD2 (6 bases). The CDR3 loop spans 15 amino acids. Trimming removed 4 bases from V and 2 bases from J, with 17 bases in between. CDR1 and CDR2 from the germline V gene are DFQATT and SNEGSKA (reference sequence). CDR3 amino acids: CSAKRGAGPQETQYF. The CDR3 DNA reads as TGCAGTGCTAAAAGAGGGGCGGGACCACAAGAGACCCAGTACTTC.

J is TRBJ2-7 and V is TRBV20-1, with D maybe TRBD1 (6 bases). Per the germline V gene, CDR1 is DFQATT and CDR2 is SNEGSKA (reference sequence). Trimming cost V 0 bases and J 7 bases, with 22 bases left between them. The length of the CDR3 is 16 residues. The CDR3 coding sequence is TGCAGTGCTAGAGATGGTAGGCACCCGGACAGTTGGGAGCAGTACTTC. This codes for CSARDGRHPDSWEQYF.

The chain links TRBV21-1 to TRBJ2-7; the table's D call of TRBD2 was not tested on the DNA. TRBV21-1 is classified as a pseudogene. CDR3 length equals 13 residues. CDR3 loop: CASSRDSILMQYF. The CDR3, as DNA: TGTGCCAGCAGCCGGGACTCCATTCTCATGCAGTACTTC.

This clonotype was seen a handful of times. This CDR3 is CSSGPLYTDTQYF. CDR3 DNA: TGCAGCTCGGGACCCCTATACACAGATACGCAGTATTTT. This chain joins TRBV20-1 and TRBJ2-3; the D gene could be TRBD1 or TRBD2 (5 bases each). Germline V CDR1 and CDR2: DFQATT, SNEGSKA (reference sequence). The CDR3 spans 13 residues.

In its sample, this clonotype was seen a few times. The rearrangement uses TRBV6-1 and TRBJ2-7, with TRBD2 matching 7 bases. V lost 7 bases to trimming and J lost 3 bases; unmatched junction nucleotides: 6. Germline V lookup: CDR1 MNHNS, CDR2 SASEGT. This CDR3 is built from 13 residues. The CDR3 loop reads CASKRDYFYEQYF. The CDR3 DNA sequence: TGTGCCAGCAAACGGGACTATTTCTACGAGCAGTACTTC.

The V and J genes are TRBV20-1 and TRBJ2-5, with 8 positions matching TRBD2. Germline CDR1 DFQATT, CDR2 SNEGSKA (reference sequence). The CDR3 sequence is 16 residues long. The V gene end was trimmed by 1 base and the J gene end by 4 bases; junction bases not matched to a gene: 11. This CDR3 is CSARVGVGGRRETQYF. In DNA form, the CDR3 reads TGCAGTGCTAGAGTTGGGGTGGGCGGGAGGCGAGAGACCCAGTACTTC.

The chain joins TRBV20-1 to TRBJ2-5, with TRBD2 identical over 8 bases. Germline CDR1 reads DFQATT; CDR2 reads SNEGSKA (reference sequence). The trim removed 1 base at V and 9 bases at J, leaving 7 bases unmatched. The CDR3 extends over 13 amino acids. The CDR3 loop is CSARAGLVGAQYF. CDR3 bases: TGCAGTGCTAGAGCGGGACTAGTGGGGGCCCAGTACTTC.

This clonotype has a single count. The chain carries TRBV6-1 and TRBJ2-7; no firm D call. The germline gives CDR1 MNHNS, CDR2 SASEGT. CDR3 length: 13 residues. Trimming removed 5 bases from V and 6 bases from J, with 14 bases in between. The CDR3 nucleotides read TGTGCCAGCAGTCGTTTCCGGTTCTTCGAGCAGTACTTC. Encoded protein: CASSRFRFFEQYF.

This clonotype occurred a few times. This chain links TRBV15 with TRBJ2-2; D unresolved. Trimming shortened V by 1 base and J by 5 bases, and 5 bases separated the two germline ends. The CDR3 has 13 amino acids. Germline lookup yields CDR1 LNHNV and CDR2 YYDKDF (reference sequence). The CDR3: CATSRVGTGELFF. CDR3 DNA: TGTGCCACCAGCAGAGTCGGGACCGGGGAGCTGTTTTTT.

The chain joins TRBV6-1 to TRBJ1-1, with D hard to call. Germline CDR1 MNHNS, CDR2 SASEGT. Trimming removed 5 bases at V and 0 bases at J, with 10 bases between. This CDR3 has 14 amino acids. The CDR3 bases are TGTGCCAGCAGTCTCGCCAGGTTGAACACTGAAGCTTTCTTT. Amino acid sequence: CASSLARLNTEAFF.

J is TRBJ2-7 and V is TRBV20-1; D gene unclear. The CDR3 has 16 amino acids. The germline V and J ends were trimmed by 3 bases and 0 bases, with 18 bases remaining between them. Germline CDR1 reads DFQATT; CDR2 reads SNEGSKA (reference sequence). The CDR3 coding sequence is TGCAGTGCTAGGGTATATTCGAGTCCCGTCTCCTACGAGCAGTACTTC. Amino acids: CSARVYSSPVSYEQYF.

The J gene is TRBJ2-5, the V gene TRBV19; D is unclear. V was shortened by 4 bases and J by 5 bases, with 5 bases between the two germline ends. CDR3 length equals 11 residues. The V gene's germline CDR1 is LNHDA and CDR2 SQIVND (reference sequence). Here the CDR3 reads CASSTSETQYF. Written as DNA, the CDR3 is TGTGCCAGTAGTACCTCGGAGACCCAGTACTTC.

V usage is TRBV14 and J usage is TRBJ2-1, with D perhaps TRBD1 (5 bases). Germline V gives CDR1 SGHDN, CDR2 FVKESK. Trimming pared 1 base from V and 10 bases from J, leaving 8 bases between. The CDR3 loop spans 12 amino acids. The DNA for the CDR3 is TGTGCCAGCAGCCAAGCCAGGGCCGAGCAGTTCTTC. It yields the protein CASSQARAEQFF.

A few counts support this clonotype. This rearrangement joins TRBV24-1 to TRBJ2-5; the match to TRBD1 covers 7 bases. Germline V gene lookup returns CDR1 KGHDR and CDR2 SFDVKD. The CDR3 is made up of 15 amino acids. After removal of 2 bases from V and 1 base from J, the junction contained 3 bases not matched to a gene. The CDR3 DNA reads as TGTGCCACCAGTGATTACACAGGGGCCCAAGAGACCCAGTACTTC. Protein: CATSDYTGAQETQYF.

The chain couples TRBV19 to TRBJ2-7, with TRBD2 identical over 9 bases. There are 15 residues in the CDR3. The V and J ends lost 1 base and 3 bases, in that order; junction bases with no gene match: 4. The germline gives CDR1 LNHDA, CDR2 SQIVND (reference sequence). DNA of the CDR3: TGTGCCAGTAGTATAGTAGCGGGAGATAGCTACGAGCAGTACTTC. Translation: CASSIVAGDSYEQYF.

This rearrangement joins TRBV20-1 to TRBJ2-1; 7 bases are a match to TRBD1. Germline assignment: CDR1 DFQATT and CDR2 SNEGSKA (reference sequence). The ends lost 3 bases at V and 5 bases at J; junction bases unmatched: 4. The CDR3 length is 13 residues. The CDR3 reads CSARTGSHNEQFF. The DNA of the CDR3 is TGCAGTGCTAGGACAGGGAGTCACAATGAGCAGTTCTTC.

This clonotype has a handful of counts. J is TRBJ2-5 and V is TRBV20-1; D unclear. CDR3 size: 12 residues. Trimming shortened V by 1 base and J by 7 bases, and 10 bases separated the two germline ends. Per germline, CDR1 DFQATT and CDR2 SNEGSKA (reference sequence). This CDR3 reads CSARVQVTTQYF. CDR3 DNA sequence: TGCAGTGCTAGAGTGCAGGTTACGACCCAGTACTTC.

V is TRBV4-1 and J is TRBJ2-5; D is perhaps TRBD1 (5 bases). Germline V gene sequence: CDR1 MGHRA, CDR2 YSYEKL. V lost 1 base, J lost 5 bases, and 17 bases lay in between. This CDR3 is built from 16 residues. The CDR3 DNA sequence: TGCGCCAGCAGCCAAGTCGGCTTGGGGCTAGGGGAGACCCAGTACTTC. Its protein product is CASSQVGLGLGETQYF.

V gene TRBV6-4 combines with J gene TRBJ2-2; 9 nucleotides match TRBD2. Looked up from germline, CDR1 is MRHNA and CDR2 is SNTAGT. The CDR3 length is 15 residues. V was pared by 2 bases and J by 3 bases, with 1 base of the junction left unmatched. The DNA of the CDR3 is TGTGCCAGCAGTGACGGCGGGAGGGACACCGGGGAGCTGTTTTTT. It codes for CASSDGGRDTGELFF.

This clonotype came up a few times. The rearrangement uses TRBV7-2 and TRBJ1-6, with a tentative D call TRBD1 (5 bases). This CDR3 region has 16 residues. Trimming left V 2 bases short and J 5 bases short, with 13 bases between. The germline V gene has CDR1 SGHTA and CDR2 FQGNSA. This CDR3 is CASSLNGPGNNSPLHF. The CDR3 DNA follows: TGTGCCAGCAGCTTAAATGGACCAGGGAATAATTCACCCCTCCACTTT.

The rearrangement joins TRBV20-1 to TRBJ2-3; TRBD2 aligns across 10 bases. The V and J ends lost 1 base and 3 bases, in that order; junction bases with no gene match: 7. From germline, CDR1 is DFQATT and CDR2 SNEGSKA (reference sequence). This CDR3 is built from 16 residues. CDR3 protein: CSARGSLAGTTDTQYF. CDR3 bases: TGCAGTGCTAGAGGCTCACTAGCGGGAACGACAGATACGCAGTATTTT.

The rearrangement joins TRBV27 to TRBJ2-2; TRBD1 matches at 7 bases. The CDR3 loop spans 15 amino acids. CDR1 is MNHEY and CDR2 is SMNVEV in the germline V gene (reference sequence). V lost 3 bases to trimming and J lost 3 bases; unmatched junction nucleotides: 4. CDR3 loop: CASSLVQGDTGELFF. As DNA, the CDR3 is TGTGCCAGCAGTTTGGTTCAGGGGGACACCGGGGAGCTGTTTTTT.

By proportion, this clonotype is medium-sized (0.01 to 0.1%). The genes are TRBV7-9 and TRBJ1-2; the match to TRBD1 covers 9 bases. Trimming removed 1 base from V and 3 bases from J; junction bases left unmatched: 0. This CDR3 is built from 14 residues. Germline CDR1 SEHNR, CDR2 FQNEAQ (reference sequence). This chain's CDR3 is CASSLGTGDYGYTF. In DNA, the CDR3 is TGTGCCAGCAGCTTAGGGACAGGGGACTATGGCTACACCTTC.

This clonotype appeared a single time. The V and J genes are TRBV7-2 and TRBJ2-3; TRBD1 matches at 8 bases. J was trimmed by 4 bases and V by 1 base; bases with no gene match: 4. The V gene's germline CDR1 is SGHTA and CDR2 FQGNSA. This CDR3 has 15 residues. CDR3 coding DNA: TGTGCCAGCAGCTTAGGGACAGGGTATTCAGATACGCAGTATTTT. Translated: CASSLGTGYSDTQYF.